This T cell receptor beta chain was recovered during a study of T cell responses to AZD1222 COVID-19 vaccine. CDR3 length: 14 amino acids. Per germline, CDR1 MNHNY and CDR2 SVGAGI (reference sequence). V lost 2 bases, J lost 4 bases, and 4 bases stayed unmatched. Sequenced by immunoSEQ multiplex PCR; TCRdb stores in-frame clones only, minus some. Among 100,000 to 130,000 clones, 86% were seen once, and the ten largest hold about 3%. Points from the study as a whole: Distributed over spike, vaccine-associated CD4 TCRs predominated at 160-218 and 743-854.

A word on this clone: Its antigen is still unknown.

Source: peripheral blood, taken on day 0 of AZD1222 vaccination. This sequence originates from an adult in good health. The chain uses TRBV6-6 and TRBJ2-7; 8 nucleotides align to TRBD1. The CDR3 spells CASSYLGQAYEQYF. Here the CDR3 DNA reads TGTGCCAGCAGTTACCTGGGACAGGCGTACGAGCAGTACTTC.